The present T cell receptor (beta chain) was sequenced within a study of blood T cell repertoires in COVID-19. On the study more broadly: Sites in the United States, Italy and Spain provided acute and convalescent COVID-19 samples.

Per the original data handling: Amplified reference gene primers provided the basis for estimating nucleated cell counts. Some clones are missing from TCRdb's copy, which holds only in-frame ones; the method was immunoSEQ multiplex PCR. V and J calls and clone size follow that table, whereas D and trimming were derived from the DNA. There are around 200,000 clones in the sample; roughly 80% occur only once, and about 9.4% lies in the top ten. The clonotype originates from a woman of 80 years or more with acute or convalescent COVID-19. Sequencing was performed on peripheral blood.

In DNA, the CDR3 is TGTGCCAGCAGTTTCTCAGGGGGCTACGAGCAGTACTTC. This translates into CASSFSGGYEQYF. The chain uses TRBV12-3 or TRBV12-4 and TRBJ2-7; 7 bases match TRBD1. The junction had 2 bases not matched to a gene; V was cut back by 3 bases and J by 3 bases. The length of the CDR3 is 13 residues.